This TCR beta chain was identified during a study of control samples from healthy donors and cancer patients. This table comes from immunoSEQ multiplex PCR, and its TCRdb copy is limited to in-frame clones, with some not included. The sample yields roughly 73,000 clones, 80% to 95% seen once. Sequenced: blood. The TCR comes from a woman aged 60-75 years in good health.

CDR3 loop: CAISAQDQVTLHF. The CDR3 region has the DNA TGTGCCATCAGTGCTCAGGACCAGGTTACCCTCCACTTT. The V gene is TRBV10-3, the J gene TRBJ1-6; D is undetermined. The CDR3 length is 13 residues. V lost 4 bases to trimming and J lost 14 bases, with 15 bases between them. Germline CDR1 and CDR2: ENHRY and SYGVKD.